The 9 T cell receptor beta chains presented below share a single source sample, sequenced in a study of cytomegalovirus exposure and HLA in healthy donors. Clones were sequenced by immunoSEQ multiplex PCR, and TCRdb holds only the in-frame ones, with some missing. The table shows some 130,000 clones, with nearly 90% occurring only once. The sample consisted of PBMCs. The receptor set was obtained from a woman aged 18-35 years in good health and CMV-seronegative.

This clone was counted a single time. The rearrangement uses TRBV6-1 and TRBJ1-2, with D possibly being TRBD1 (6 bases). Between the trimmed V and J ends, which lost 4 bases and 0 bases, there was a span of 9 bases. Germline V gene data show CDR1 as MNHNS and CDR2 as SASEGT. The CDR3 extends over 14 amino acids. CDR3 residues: CASSGTEPNYGYTF. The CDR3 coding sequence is TGTGCCAGCAGTGGGACAGAGCCTAACTATGGCTACACCTTC.

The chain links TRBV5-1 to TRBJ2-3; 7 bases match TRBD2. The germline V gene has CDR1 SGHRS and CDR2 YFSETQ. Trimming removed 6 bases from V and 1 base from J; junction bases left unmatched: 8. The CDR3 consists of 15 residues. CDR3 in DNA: TGCGCCAGCACGAGGGGCGGGGGACGCACAGATACGCAGTATTTT. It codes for CASTRGGGRTDTQYF.

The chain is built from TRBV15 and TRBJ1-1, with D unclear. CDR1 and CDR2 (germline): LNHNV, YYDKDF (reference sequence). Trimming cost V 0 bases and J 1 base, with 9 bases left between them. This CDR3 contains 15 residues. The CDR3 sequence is CATSRDMVRNTEAFF. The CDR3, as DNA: TGTGCCACCAGCAGAGATATGGTTAGGAACACTGAAGCTTTCTTT.

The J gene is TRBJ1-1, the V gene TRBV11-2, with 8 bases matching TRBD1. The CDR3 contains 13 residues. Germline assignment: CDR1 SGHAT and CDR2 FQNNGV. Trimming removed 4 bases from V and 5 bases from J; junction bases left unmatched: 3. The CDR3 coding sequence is TGTGCCAGCAGCTCCGACAGGGGAACTGAAGCTTTCTTT. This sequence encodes CASSSDRGTEAFF.

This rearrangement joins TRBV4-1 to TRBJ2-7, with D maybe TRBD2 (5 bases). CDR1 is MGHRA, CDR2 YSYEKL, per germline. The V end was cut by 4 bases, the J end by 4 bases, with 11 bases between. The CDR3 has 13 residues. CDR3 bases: TGCGCCAGCAGCCCCAATGCGGGTTACGAGCAGTACTTC. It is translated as CASSPNAGYEQYF.

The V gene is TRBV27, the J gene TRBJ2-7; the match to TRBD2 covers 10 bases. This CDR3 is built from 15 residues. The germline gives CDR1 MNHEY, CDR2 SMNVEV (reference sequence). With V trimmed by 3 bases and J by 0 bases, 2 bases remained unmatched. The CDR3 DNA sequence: TGTGCCAGCAGTTTTGTAGCGGGGGGCTCCTACGAGCAGTACTTC. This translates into CASSFVAGGSYEQYF.

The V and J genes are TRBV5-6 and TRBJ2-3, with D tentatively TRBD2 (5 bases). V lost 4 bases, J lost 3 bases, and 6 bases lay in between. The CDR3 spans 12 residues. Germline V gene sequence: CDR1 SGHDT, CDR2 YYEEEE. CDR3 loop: CASSPGTDTQYF. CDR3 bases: TGTGCCAGCAGCCCGGGGACAGATACGCAGTATTTT.

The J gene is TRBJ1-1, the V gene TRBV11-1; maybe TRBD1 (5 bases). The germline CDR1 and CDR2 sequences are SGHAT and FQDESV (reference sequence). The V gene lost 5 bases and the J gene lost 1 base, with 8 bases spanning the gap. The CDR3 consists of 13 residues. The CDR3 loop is CASSPQANTEAFF. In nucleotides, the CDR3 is TGTGCCAGCAGCCCACAGGCGAACACTGAAGCTTTCTTT.

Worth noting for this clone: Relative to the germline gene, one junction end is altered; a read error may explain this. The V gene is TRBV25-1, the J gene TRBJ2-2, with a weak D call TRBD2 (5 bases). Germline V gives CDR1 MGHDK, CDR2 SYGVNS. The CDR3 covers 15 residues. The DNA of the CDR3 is TGTGCCAGCAGTGAGGCTAGCAGGAACGCCGGGGAGCTGTTTTTT. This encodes CASSEASRNAGELFF.